These 13 T cell receptor beta chains were all obtained from the same sample, sequenced in a study of human T cells and chemical hapten exposure. The time point denotes: patch test 1, 2 weeks after DPC sensitization. As for treatment: therapeutic diphenylcyclopropenone sensitization with weekly scalp DPC. Each CDR3 protein is one row after TCRdb ran MiXCR on the RACE reads. The table includes around 160,000 distinct CDR3 sequences, about 15% detected once. The material was whole blood, obtained in connection with sensitization to the hapten diphenylcyclopropenone (DPC). These receptor sequences come from a woman aged 30 to 39 with alopecia areata. Some clones in this sample may be carry-over from other donors' samples.

CDR3 sequence (DNA): TGTGCCAGCAGCTTAGACAGGGCCACAGATACGCAGTATTTT. Its protein is CASSLDRATDTQYF. The chain employs TRBV11-2 and TRBJ2-3; D is possibly TRBD1 (5 bases). The CDR3 consists of 14 residues. Germline loops: CDR1 SGHAT, CDR2 FQNNGV. V shed 0 bases and J shed 2 bases, with 6 bases lying between them.

The rearrangement uses TRBV6-2 or TRBV6-3 and TRBJ2-5; the D gene could be TRBD1 or TRBD2 (5 bases each). The germline CDR1 and CDR2 sequences are MNHEY and SVGEGT. The CDR3 covers 14 residues. V was cut by 5 bases and J by 5 bases, with 15 bases left in between. CDR3 in DNA: TGTGCCAGCAGTATACCCAGGGAGCGGGAGACCCAGTACTTC. This codes for CASSIPRERETQYF.

This clonotype has more than one count but fewer than ten. This sequence joins TRBV5-4 and TRBJ2-2; maybe TRBD2 (5 bases). V shed 4 bases and J shed 2 bases, with 18 bases lying between them. The germline CDR1 and CDR2 sequences are SGHNT and YYREEE (reference sequence). The CDR3 has 17 residues. CDR3 loop: CASSPEGQIINTGELFF. DNA for the CDR3: TGTGCCAGCAGCCCCGAGGGTCAGATTATAAACACCGGGGAGCTGTTTTTT.

V and J are TRBV2 and TRBJ2-7; unclear D gene. Germline V lookup: CDR1 SNHLY, CDR2 FYNNEI. Trimming stripped 7 bases from V and 1 base from J, with 14 bases between. The CDR3 loop spans 14 amino acids. The CDR3 region has the DNA TGTGCCAGCACTCTCGGCGCTTATTCCTACGAGCAGTACTTC. Protein product: CASTLGAYSYEQYF.

J is TRBJ2-1 and V is TRBV12-3 or TRBV12-4, with a tentative D call TRBD1 (5 bases). The V end was cut by 2 bases, the J end by 2 bases, with 10 bases between. The CDR3 sequence is 15 residues long. CDR3 DNA: TGTGCCAGCAGTTTAAAGCAGGGTCCCTACAATGAGCAGTTCTTC. As protein: CASSLKQGPYNEQFF.

This clonotype has more than one count but fewer than ten. The chain employs TRBV20-1 and TRBJ2-3, with 7 bases that match TRBD1. The CDR3 extends over 14 amino acids. Unmatched junction bases numbered 4, after V lost 0 bases and J lost 4 bases. Per the germline V gene, CDR1 is DFQATT and CDR2 is SNEGSKA (reference sequence). The CDR3 nucleotides are TGCAGTGCTAGAGACCCACAGGGGCCAGATACGCAGTATTTT. It codes for CSARDPQGPDTQYF.

This chain joins TRBV28 and TRBJ2-3; weak D call: TRBD2 (5 bases). The CDR3 runs to 15 residues. The V end lost 6 bases, the J end lost 2 bases, and 15 bases lay between the germline ends. CDR1 and CDR2 from the germline V gene are MDHEN and SYDVKM. CDR3 amino acids: CASSVTGIDTDTQYF. CDR3 nucleotides: TGTGCCAGCAGCGTCACCGGGATTGACACAGATACGCAGTATTTT.

This clonotype was seen a few times. The genes are TRBV6-5 and TRBJ2-7; no clear D. V shed 5 bases and J shed 0 bases, with 14 bases lying between them. The CDR3 has 15 residues. Germline CDR1 is MNHEY and CDR2 is SVGAGI. The CDR3, as DNA: TGTGCCAGCAGTCGAACCGGATTAAGCTCCTACGAGCAGTACTTC. The encoded protein is CASSRTGLSSYEQYF.

This clonotype has ten or more counts. The genes are TRBV29-1 and TRBJ2-7; possibly TRBD2 for D (5 bases). Per germline, CDR1 SQVTM and CDR2 ANQGSEA. V shed 4 bases and J shed 7 bases, with 14 bases lying between them. The CDR3 contains 12 residues. The CDR3 nucleotides read TGCAGCGTTGCGGTGGGCCGAGGGGAGCAGTACTTC. Translation: CSVAVGRGEQYF.

The table lists this clonotype with a few counts. The rearrangement uses TRBV29-1 and TRBJ2-5; TRBD1 agrees at 8 bases. The CDR3 loop spans 13 amino acids. J gave up 5 bases and V 2 bases, and 4 bases lay outside the gene matches. Germline CDR1 SQVTM, CDR2 ANQGSEA. This chain's CDR3 is CSVEQGAKETQYF. In nucleotides, the CDR3 is TGCAGCGTTGAACAGGGGGCGAAGGAGACCCAGTACTTC.

This clonotype has a count of ten or more. The J gene is TRBJ2-1, the V gene TRBV3-1, with 7 bases fitting TRBD1. J was trimmed by 7 bases and V by 4 bases; bases with no gene match: 10. This CDR3 is built from 15 residues. From germline, CDR1 is LGHDT and CDR2 YNNKEL (reference sequence). For the CDR3, the DNA is TGTGCCAGCAGCCTTCGACAGGGCCCCAGGAATGAGCAGTTCTTC. It codes for CASSLRQGPRNEQFF.

The genes are TRBV30 and TRBJ1-1, with D uncertain. Germline CDR1 and CDR2: GTSNPN and SVGIG (reference sequence). CDR3 length: 13 amino acids. V was pared by 6 bases and J by 6 bases, with 17 bases between. CDR3 loop: CACEGLIGSEAFF. The CDR3 region has the DNA TGTGCCTGTGAAGGGTTAATAGGGTCTGAAGCTTTCTTT.

This clonotype showed up many times. The chain carries TRBV11-2 and TRBJ2-3; D unclear. Trimming shortened V by 1 base and J by 0 bases, and 8 bases separated the two germline ends. Germline loops: CDR1 SGHAT, CDR2 FQNNGV. CDR3 length: 15 amino acids. The CDR3 region has the DNA TGTGCCAGCAGCTTAGGGGCAGCTAGCACAGATACGCAGTATTTT. This sequence encodes CASSLGAASTDTQYF.